This is a list of T cell receptor beta chains from one sample in a study of cytomegalovirus exposure and HLA in healthy donors. Using immunoSEQ multiplex PCR, the repertoire was profiled, and TCRdb retains in-frame clones only, with some absent. The sample has 100,000 to 150,000 clones; around 80% are singletons. What was sequenced was PBMCs. The origin of the receptors is a human donor in good health. Both conserved end residues are part of each CDR3. D genes are given only for firm matches. Where a row states a size, it is once, few, many or the class of an expanded clone; other rows omit it.

D,size,V,J,DNA,CDR3
TRBD1,.,TRBV2,TRBJ1-1,TGTGCCACACCCGCTAGGACAGGTGGCACTGAAGCTTTCTTT,CATPARTGGTEAFF
.,.,TRBV7-9,TRBJ1-6,TGTGCCAGCAGCTTAGTTACACCCTCCTATAATTCACCCCTCCACTTT,CASSLVTPSYNSPLHF
TRBD1,.,TRBV28,TRBJ1-6,TGTGCCACCGGGACAGAGACTTCCGCGGGTTTTTCCTATAATTCACCCCTCCACTTT,CATGTETSAGFSYNSPLHF
.,.,TRBV2,TRBJ1-1,TGTGCCAGCAGTGGACGGGCGGGCACTGAAGCTTTCTTT,CASSGRAGTEAFF
.,few,TRBV6-5,TRBJ1-5,TGTGCCAGCAGTTCCAGGAGACAGTTAAATCAGCCCCAGCATTTT,CASSSRRQLNQPQHF
.,.,TRBV19,TRBJ1-4,TGTGCCAGTACCCCTATCGCCTCAACTAATGAAAAACTGTTTTTT,CASTPIASTNEKLFF
.,.,TRBV16,TRBJ2-2,TGTGCCAGCAGCCCCAACGTGGGGGGCACCGGGGAGCTGTTTTTT,CASSPNVGGTGELFF
TRBD1,.,TRBV2,TRBJ2-7,TGTGCCAGCAGTTACAGGGGCTACGAGCAGTACTTC,CASSYRGYEQYF
.,.,TRBV6-6,TRBJ2-3,TGTGCCAGCAGCCCCGAGTTGCCGGTCGCCCGAGATACGCAGTATTTT,CASSPELPVARDTQYF
.,.,TRBV4-1,TRBJ1-2,TGCGCCAGCAGCCAAGAAACCCCGGAACAGGTGGGCTACACCTTC,CASSQETPEQVGYTF
.,.,TRBV1,TRBJ1-6,TGCACCAGCAGCCAAGGGGACAGTAGATCAAATTCACCCCTCCACTTT,CTSSQGDSRSNSPLHF
.,once,TRBV13,TRBJ1-6,TGTGCCAGCATGGGCAATAATTCACCCCTCCACTTT,CASMGNNSPLHF
.,few,TRBV6-1,TRBJ2-7,TGTGCCAGCAGCGACCACAGGTACCCCGAGCAGTACTTC,CASSDHRYPEQYF
.,.,TRBV12-2,TRBJ2-1,TGTGCAAGTCGCTTAGGCTACAGGACCACCTACAATGAGCAGTTCTTC,CASRLGYRTTYNEQFF
TRBD1,.,TRBV29-1,TRBJ1-5,TGCAGCGTCGCCGGGACAGGGACCAATCAGCCCCAGCATTTT,CSVAGTGTNQPQHF
TRBD2,.,TRBV6-5,TRBJ2-1,TGTGCCAGCAGACTGATAGCGGGGGGGCCGAATGAGCAGTTCTTC,CASRLIAGGPNEQFF
TRBD2,.,TRBV28,TRBJ2-3,TGTGCCACCCTAGCGGGGGGGCATCCAGATACGCAGTATTTT,CATLAGGHPDTQYF
.,.,TRBV12-5,TRBJ2-6,TGTGCTAGTGGTCCCCCGGGCTCTGGGGCCAACGTCCTGACTTTC,CASGPPGSGANVLTF
.,few,TRBV6-6,TRBJ2-7,TGTGCCAGCAATCGGCAGGCAGACTACGAGCAGTACTTC,CASNRQADYEQYF
.,.,TRBV10-2,TRBJ1-1,TGCGCCAGCAGTGGTCCGGGAGCAGGGCGGGAGGACACTGAAGCTTTCTTT,CASSGPGAGREDTEAFF
.,.,TRBV6-5,TRBJ1-1,TGTGCCAGCAGTTACCCCGGATTGGAGAGAGCTTTCTTT,CASSYPGLERAFF
TRBD1,.,TRBV13,TRBJ1-5,TGTGCCAGCAGCCACAGGGGATCAGATCAGCCCCAGCATTTT,CASSHRGSDQPQHF
.,once,TRBV29-1,TRBJ1-1,TGCAGCGTTGAAGAAGGAGCCCCGAACACTGAAGCTTTCTTT,CSVEEGAPNTEAFF
.,.,TRBV5-1,TRBJ2-3,TGCGCCAGCAGCCCCTGGGCCGAAGTGAGCACAGATACGCAGTATTTT,CASSPWAEVSTDTQYF
TRBD2,.,TRBV7-8,TRBJ2-1,TGTGCCAGCAGCTTAGTCGGCGGGGGGATTTACAATGAGCAGTTCTTC,CASSLVGGGIYNEQFF
.,.,TRBV2,TRBJ1-2,TGTGCCAGCAGCGAACAGGGATCCTATGGCTACACCTTC,CASSEQGSYGYTF
.,.,TRBV15,TRBJ2-5,TGTGCCACCAGTCCGAGTAGTGTGACCCAGTACTTC,CATSPSSVTQYF
.,.,TRBV9,TRBJ1-2,TGTGCCAGCAGCGTAGATCCTTCGTCGGGTATTATGAGTGCGTATGGCTACACCTTC,CASSVDPSSGIMSAYGYTF
TRBD2,.,TRBV7-9,TRBJ2-6,TGTGCCAGCAGCTCCGCTGAAACGGTCGGGGGGTTCCAGACTTTC,CASSSAETVGGFQTF
.,.,TRBV6-6,TRBJ2-2,TGTGCCAGCAGTTACGTAGGGGAAAATACCGGGGAGCTGTTTTTT,CASSYVGENTGELFF
.,once,TRBV5-1,TRBJ2-2,TGCGCCAGCAGCTTTGGACCTTCAGGGGCCGACACCGGGGAGCTGTTTTTT,CASSFGPSGADTGELFF
TRBD1,.,TRBV5-1,TRBJ2-7,TGCGCCAGCAGCCTGGACGGGACAGGGCTCTCCTACGAGCAGTACTTC,CASSLDGTGLSYEQYF
.,.,TRBV27,TRBJ1-1,TGTGCCAGCAGTATGCCAGGGGCAGGGGCGGACAGTGAAGCTTTCTTT,CASSMPGAGADSEAFF
.,.,TRBV6-1,TRBJ1-2,TGTGCCAGCAGTGACGGGATGTCCTTCTACACCTTC,CASSDGMSFYTF
.,.,TRBV28,TRBJ2-2,TGTGCCAGCAGTTTCTTCGACACCGGGGAGCTGTTTTTT,CASSFFDTGELFF
TRBD1,.,TRBV19,TRBJ2-7,TGTGCCAGTCAACCGACAGGGGGCGAGCAGTACTTC,CASQPTGGEQYF
.,.,TRBV7-8,TRBJ2-2,TGTGCCAGCAGCTTAGTTTGGTCCCACGAGGCGAACACCGGGGAGCTGTTTTTT,CASSLVWSHEANTGELFF
.,.,TRBV9,TRBJ1-2,TGTGCCAGCAGCGAGGGGGGGGATTTTGGTAACTATGGCTACACCTTC,CASSEGGDFGNYGYTF
.,.,TRBV5-6,TRBJ2-7,TGTGCCAGCAGCCCCCCTTGGGGGAGGTTCACCTACGAGCAGTACTTC,CASSPPWGRFTYEQYF
.,few,TRBV11-2,TRBJ2-7,TGTGCCAGCACCGTCCCCGGGACACTCACGGGGGGTGAGCAGTACTTC,CASTVPGTLTGGEQYF
.,.,TRBV18,TRBJ2-2,TGTGCCAGCTCCCGGGTGGGGGGAGCGAACACCGGGGAGCTGTTTTTT,CASSRVGGANTGELFF
.,.,TRBV19,TRBJ1-1,TGTGCCAGTAGTATACCCCAAGCCGCTGTGAACACTGAAGCTTTCTTT,CASSIPQAAVNTEAFF
TRBD1,.,TRBV6-5,TRBJ2-7,TGTGCCAGCAGTCGGGACAGGGAGGGGTTCGGCGAGCAGTACTTC,CASSRDREGFGEQYF
.,.,TRBV15,TRBJ2-3,TGTGCCACCAGCAGAGAACTAGGCGGCGATACGCAGTATTTT,CATSRELGGDTQYF
.,.,TRBV7-8,TRBJ2-3,TGTGCCAGCAGCCAATTCTCTAGGTCAGATACGCAGTATTTT,CASSQFSRSDTQYF
.,.,TRBV29-1,TRBJ2-3,TGCAGCGTTGTCGGGGATACGCAGTATTTT,CSVVGDTQYF